What follows are 27 T cell receptor beta chains derived from one specimen sequenced in a study of chemoradiotherapy in HPV16-positive cancers. Assay used: immunoSEQ multiplex PCR; TCRdb lists only in-frame clones, some missing. The sample holds roughly 4,700 clones, roughly 90% seen once. The material sequenced was tumor tissue, taken from a patient who underwent chemoradiotherapy. These receptors originate from a human donor with HPV-associated anogenital cancer.

In this sample, this clone turned up once. The V gene is TRBV11-2, the J gene TRBJ2-4; 7 bases are shared with TRBD1. The CDR3 is 13 amino acids. Germline V gene lookup returns CDR1 SGHAT and CDR2 FQNNGV. With 4 bases clipped from V and 9 bases from J, the junction kept 6 bases outside the gene matches. CDR3 DNA: TGTGCCAGCAGCTCGACAGGGTCGGGCATTCAGTACTTC. Translating it yields CASSSTGSGIQYF.

The chain has TRBV7-8 and TRBJ1-5, with no clear D. Germline CDR1 is SGHVS and CDR2 is FQNEAQ. Between the trimmed V and J ends, which lost 5 bases and 2 bases, there was a span of 13 bases. The CDR3 runs to 15 residues. The CDR3 DNA sequence: TGTGCCAGCAGCCCCCCAGACTTCGGCAATCAGCCCCAGCATTTT. It specifies CASSPPDFGNQPQHF.

This chain links TRBV14 with TRBJ1-1; D remains unclear. Per germline, CDR1 SGHDN and CDR2 FVKESK. CDR3 size: 13 residues. V dropped 5 bases and J dropped 1 base, with 8 bases sitting between them. The CDR3 region has the DNA TGTGCCAGCAGCACGGCGGCGAACACTGAAGCTTTCTTT. Residues: CASSTAANTEAFF.

J is TRBJ1-1 and V is TRBV5-1, with 7 bases identical to TRBD1. CDR3 length: 16 residues. The V and J ends lost 0 bases and 0 bases, in that order; junction bases with no gene match: 5. Germline CDR1 and CDR2: SGHRS and YFSETQ. The CDR3 bases are TGCGCCAGCAGCTTGGCGCCGACAGGGATGAACACTGAAGCTTTCTTT. Amino acid sequence: CASSLAPTGMNTEAFF.

The chain joins TRBV7-2 to TRBJ2-5; tentative D call: TRBD2 (5 bases). Germline assignment: CDR1 SGHTA and CDR2 FQGNSA. The CDR3 covers 15 residues. The V gene lost 5 bases and the J gene lost 3 bases, with 16 bases spanning the gap. The CDR3 DNA reads TGTGCCAGCAGCGAAGGGAGCCCGGTTAAAGAGACCCAGTACTTC. Its protein is CASSEGSPVKETQYF.

The chain joins TRBV5-4 to TRBJ2-3; possibly TRBD2 for D (6 bases). Trimming took 2 bases from V and 5 from J, leaving 15 bases between them. Looked up from germline, CDR1 is SGHNT and CDR2 is YYREEE (reference sequence). This CDR3 contains 15 residues. This chain's CDR3 is CASSLKAGVVDTQYF. DNA of the CDR3: TGTGCCAGCAGCTTAAAAGCGGGCGTGGTAGATACGCAGTATTTT.

The chain couples TRBV5-5 to TRBJ1-1; weak D call: TRBD1 (6 bases). The CDR3 sequence is 17 residues long. Germline CDR1 reads SGHKS; CDR2 reads YYEKEE (reference sequence). The germline V and J ends were trimmed by 1 base and 1 base, with 17 bases remaining between them. CDR3 nucleotide sequence: TGTGCCAGCAGCTTGACACTGAGAACAGGGTCGAACACTGAAGCTTTCTTT. This codes for CASSLTLRTGSNTEAFF.

This chain connects TRBV5-1 to TRBJ2-6, with D perhaps assigned TRBD1 or TRBD2 (5 bases each). Trimming cost V 0 bases and J 0 bases, with 13 bases left between them. CDR1 is SGHRS and CDR2 is YFSETQ in the germline V gene. There are 18 residues in the CDR3. The CDR3 DNA reads as TGCGCCAGCAGCTTGGGGGACCCAGGGCTCTCTGGGGCCAACGTCCTGACTTTC. Encoded protein: CASSLGDPGLSGANVLTF.

The chain links TRBV29-1 to TRBJ2-7; D perhaps matches TRBD2 (6 bases). This CDR3 spans 14 amino acids. Germline loops: CDR1 SQVTM, CDR2 ANQGSEA. Trimming stripped 6 bases from V and 2 bases from J, with 17 bases between. The CDR3 DNA sequence: TGCAGCGTCTGCCCGATAGCGGACACCTACGAGCAGTACTTC. Its translation is CSVCPIADTYEQYF.

V and J are TRBV11-3 and TRBJ2-3; TRBD2 matches 7 bases. CDR1 is SGHNT, CDR2 YENEEA, per germline. V lost 1 base and J lost 6; bases outside the gene matches: 7. CDR3 length: 15 residues. The CDR3 nucleotides read TGTGCCAGCAGCTTAGTGGCGGGAGTAGGGGATACGCAGTATTTT. This gives the protein CASSLVAGVGDTQYF.

This chain connects TRBV2 to TRBJ1-2, with D perhaps matching TRBD1 (6 bases). This CDR3 is 11 amino acids long. Germline CDR1 is SNHLY and CDR2 is FYNNEI. The V gene lost 4 bases and the J gene lost 8 bases, with 8 bases spanning the gap. In DNA form, the CDR3 reads TGTGCCAGCAGTGTGGACAGCGGCTACACCTTC. Its translation is CASSVDSGYTF.

The chain carries TRBV28 and TRBJ2-1; 8 bases map to TRBD2. The CDR3 runs to 14 residues. The J segment lost 4 bases and the V segment lost 6 bases, leaving 5 bases of the junction unmatched. Per germline, CDR1 MDHEN and CDR2 SYDVKM. The CDR3 nucleotides are TGTGCCAGCAGCCTAGCGGGCGCTTACAATGAGCAGTTCTTC. It codes for CASSLAGAYNEQFF.

This clone was detected once. The chain employs TRBV9 and TRBJ2-3; D is uncertain. Germline values: CDR1 SGDLS, CDR2 YYNGEE. V lost 0 bases and J 8 bases, leaving 19 bases between the germline ends. There are 16 residues in the CDR3. The CDR3 DNA reads as TGTGCCAGCAGCGTAGATCCAGGTCCCTCGTTGGGTACGCAGTATTTT. Protein sequence: CASSVDPGPSLGTQYF.

The chain links TRBV6-5 to TRBJ2-3; D is perhaps TRBD2 (6 bases). Germline CDR1 and CDR2: MNHEY and SVGAGI. The CDR3 has 13 residues. Trimming stripped 6 bases from V and 6 bases from J, with 13 bases between. The DNA of the CDR3 is TGTGCCAGCAGGACTAGGCTCTCGGATACGCAGTATTTT. This encodes CASRTRLSDTQYF.

The sample holds one count of this clone. The V and J genes are TRBV2 and TRBJ2-3; 8 positions agree with TRBD1. CDR1 is SNHLY, CDR2 FYNNEI, per germline. This CDR3 comprises 12 residues. With V trimmed by 6 bases and J by 6 bases, 2 bases remained unmatched. CDR3: CASSTGGDTQYF. The CDR3 coding sequence is TGTGCCAGCAGCACAGGGGGGGATACGCAGTATTTT.

The chain links TRBV6-5 to TRBJ1-1; D is possibly TRBD1 (5 bases). The CDR3 extends over 14 amino acids. The ends were cut back, 2 bases at V and 3 bases at J, with 10 bases in the middle. Germline V gene lookup returns CDR1 MNHEY and CDR2 SVGAGI. Here the CDR3 DNA reads TGTGCCAGCAGTTACGCGCAGGGCGACACTGAAGCTTTCTTT. Its translation: CASSYAQGDTEAFF.

This chain links TRBV27 with TRBJ1-2, with D perhaps TRBD1 (6 bases). Trimming left V 5 bases short and J 4 bases short, with 17 bases between. The CDR3 is made up of 15 amino acids. Germline lookup yields CDR1 MNHEY and CDR2 SMNVEV (reference sequence). CDR3 amino acids: CASSPETGKAYGYTF. The CDR3 DNA reads TGTGCCAGCAGTCCGGAAACAGGGAAGGCCTATGGCTACACCTTC.

This rearrangement joins TRBV5-4 to TRBJ1-1, with 9 positions matching TRBD1. This CDR3 contains 14 residues. Germline V lookup: CDR1 SGHNT, CDR2 YYREEE (reference sequence). Trimming at V came to 2 bases and at J to 4 bases, leaving 3 bases not matched to a gene. The CDR3: CASSFPDRGTEAFF. The DNA of the CDR3 is TGTGCCAGCAGCTTCCCGGACAGGGGCACTGAAGCTTTCTTT.

The chain employs TRBV7-2 and TRBJ1-6; tentative D call: TRBD1 (5 bases). Per the germline V gene, CDR1 is SGHTA and CDR2 is FQGNSA. The V end lost 0 bases, the J end lost 7 bases, and 10 bases lay between the germline ends. The CDR3 extends over 15 amino acids. DNA of the CDR3: TGTGCCAGCAGCTTAGCAGACAGACGCAATTCACCCCTCCACTTT. Translated: CASSLADRRNSPLHF. Full variable domain (missing parts from reference TRBV7-2 and TRBJ1-6): GAGVSQSPSNKVTEKGKDVELRCDPISGHTALYWYRQSLGQGLEFLIYFQGNSAPDKSGLPSDRFSAERTGGSVSTLTIQRTQQEDSAVYLCASSLADRRNSPLHFGNGTRLTVT.

The V gene is TRBV2, the J gene TRBJ2-1; the match to TRBD2 covers 8 bases. This CDR3 comprises 13 residues. J was trimmed by 9 bases and V by 6 bases; bases with no gene match: 7. Looked up from germline, CDR1 is SNHLY and CDR2 is FYNNEI. The CDR3 region has the DNA TGTGCCAGCAGGTTAAATGCGGGAGGTGAGCAGTTCTTC. This gives the protein CASRLNAGGEQFF.

This chain uses TRBV6-1 with TRBJ2-3; D not resolved. Germline V gene sequence: CDR1 MNHNS, CDR2 SASEGT. The CDR3 has 15 amino acids. With 2 bases removed from V and 4 bases from J, the gap between germline ends came to 13 bases. The CDR3 coding sequence is TGTGCCAGCAGTGAAACCCACTCTGACCCAGATACGCAGTATTTT. This gives the protein CASSETHSDPDTQYF.

V gene TRBV4-1 combines with J gene TRBJ2-3; D is undetermined. The germline V gene encodes CDR1 MGHRA and CDR2 YSYEKL. V lost 1 base to trimming and J lost 6 bases, with 11 bases between them. This CDR3 is built from 14 residues. The CDR3 DNA follows: TGCGCCAGCAGCCAAGTTGGTCCCCTCGATACGCAGTATTTT. It specifies CASSQVGPLDTQYF.

The V gene is TRBV6-6, the J gene TRBJ2-2; TRBD2 is a possible D gene (5 bases). The CDR3 spans 15 residues. Looked up from germline, CDR1 is MNHNY and CDR2 is SVGAGI (reference sequence). The V end lost 4 bases, the J end lost 7 bases, and 16 bases lay between the germline ends. In DNA, the CDR3 is TGTGCCAGCAGTTGGACTGACGTTGGGATCGGGGAGCTGTTTTTT. Residues: CASSWTDVGIGELFF.

This clone was seen once. The rearrangement links TRBV29-1 to TRBJ2-1; D may be TRBD1 or TRBD2 (6 bases each). The germline V gene has CDR1 SQVTM and CDR2 ANQGSEA. This CDR3 comprises 13 residues. In nucleotides, the CDR3 is TGCCGGGGGCCCCTCAGCTCCTACAATGAGCAGTTCTTC. Translated, it gives CRGPLSSYNEQFF.

The chain employs TRBV6-5 and TRBJ2-7, with 7 bases aligning to TRBD2. The CDR3 runs 15 residues. After removal of 6 bases from V and 4 bases from J, the junction contained 12 bases not matched to a gene. Germline loops: CDR1 MNHEY, CDR2 SVGAGI. The CDR3 bases are TGTGCCAGCAGCTACGGACTAGTCGGATCTTACGAGCAGTACTTC. This sequence encodes CASSYGLVGSYEQYF.

The chain has TRBV6-1 and TRBJ1-5; D is ambiguous. From germline, CDR1 is MNHNS and CDR2 SASEGT. V was cut by 11 bases and J by 2 bases, with 13 bases left in between. The length of the CDR3 is 13 residues. Here the CDR3 reads CAASEVGNQPQHF. As DNA, the CDR3 is TGTGCCGCATCGGAGGTCGGCAATCAGCCCCAGCATTTT.

The CDR3 region has the DNA TGTGCCAGCAGCTTAGGGGAAGGAAACACCATATATTTT. Translation gives CASSLGEGNTIYF. J is TRBJ1-3 and V is TRBV7-9; D remains ambiguous. In germline, CDR1 is SEHNR, CDR2 FQNEAQ (reference sequence). The V end was cut by 1 base, the J end by 4 bases, with 5 bases between. The CDR3 sequence is 13 residues long.